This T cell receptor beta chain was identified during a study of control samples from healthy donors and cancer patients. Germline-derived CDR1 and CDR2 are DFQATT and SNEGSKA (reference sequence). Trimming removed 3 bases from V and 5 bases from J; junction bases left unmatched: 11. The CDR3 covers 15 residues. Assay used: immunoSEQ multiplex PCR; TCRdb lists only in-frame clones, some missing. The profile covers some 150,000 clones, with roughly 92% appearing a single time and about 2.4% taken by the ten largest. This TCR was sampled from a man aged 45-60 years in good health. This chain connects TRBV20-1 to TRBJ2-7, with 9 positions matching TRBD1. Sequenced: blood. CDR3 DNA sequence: TGCAGTGCTAGTCGGCTCAGGACAGGGGTACACGAGCAGTACTTC. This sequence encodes CSASRLRTGVHEQYF.